This T cell receptor beta chain was recovered during a study of T cells in Graves' hyperthyroidism and ophthalmopathy. TCR beta CDR3 regions were amplified from RNA. An initial round of RT-PCR targeting the TCR CDR3 relied on the HTBI primer set. A single record per CDR3 protein comes from TCRdb applying MiXCR to the multiplex PCR reads. The table lists about 350,000 distinct CDR3 sequences, approximately 15% of them singletons. This clonotype was counted at least ten times. What it binds is unknown. Study results and limitations: Model predictions of ophthalmopathy came a median roughly 6.4 months before onset.

This CDR3 contains 15 residues. Trimming took 6 bases from V and 3 from J, leaving 12 bases between them. This chain connects TRBV12-3 or TRBV12-4 to TRBJ2-6, with D unclear. Sequencing input: blood. This sequence originates from a woman aged 25 to 39 with Graves' hyperthyroidism. DNA for the CDR3: TGTGCCAGCAGATATTCCCCCCGTGGGGCCAACGTCCTGACTTTC. It specifies CASRYSPRGANVLTF.